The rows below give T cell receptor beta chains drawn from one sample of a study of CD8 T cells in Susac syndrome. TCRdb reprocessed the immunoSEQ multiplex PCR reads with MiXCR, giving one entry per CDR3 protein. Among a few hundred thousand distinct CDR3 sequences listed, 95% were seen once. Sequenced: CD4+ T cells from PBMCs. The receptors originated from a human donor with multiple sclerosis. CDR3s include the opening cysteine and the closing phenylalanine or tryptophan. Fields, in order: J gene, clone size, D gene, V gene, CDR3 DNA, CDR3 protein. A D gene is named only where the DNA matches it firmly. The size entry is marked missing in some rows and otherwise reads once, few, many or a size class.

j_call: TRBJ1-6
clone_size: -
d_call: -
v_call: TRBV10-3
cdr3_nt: TGTGCCACTGAGGAAATTTTAAGTTCACCCCTCCACTTT
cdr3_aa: CATEEILSSPLHF

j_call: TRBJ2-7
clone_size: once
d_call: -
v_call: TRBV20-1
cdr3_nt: TGCAGTGCTAGACTTTCCTACGAGCAGTACTTC
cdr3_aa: CSARLSYEQYF

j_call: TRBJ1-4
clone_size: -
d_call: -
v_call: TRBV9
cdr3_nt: TGTACCAGCAGCGTAGGGGGGGCCGATGAAAAACTGTTTTTT
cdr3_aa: CTSSVGGADEKLFF

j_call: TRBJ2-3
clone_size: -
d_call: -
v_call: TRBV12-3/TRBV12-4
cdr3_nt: TGTGCCAGCACCAAGGAGGTTAGCACAGATACGCAGTATTTT
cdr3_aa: CASTKEVSTDTQYF

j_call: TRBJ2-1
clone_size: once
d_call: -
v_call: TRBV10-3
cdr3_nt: TGTGCCATCAGTGATAGGGGGGACAATGAGCAGTTCTTC
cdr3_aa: CAISDRGDNEQFF

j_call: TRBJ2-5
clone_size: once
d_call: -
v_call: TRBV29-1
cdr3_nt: TGCAGCGGTACCAAGAACCAAGAGACCCAGTACTTC
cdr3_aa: CSGTKNQETQYF

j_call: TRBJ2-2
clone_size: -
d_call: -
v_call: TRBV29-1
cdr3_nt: TGCAGCGTTGTCGCAGGGACTTACACCGGGGAGCTGTTTTTT
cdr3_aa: CSVVAGTYTGELFF

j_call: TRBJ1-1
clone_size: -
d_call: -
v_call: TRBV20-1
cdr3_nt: TGCAGTGTATCCCGGGGGACGAACACTGAAGCTTTCTTT
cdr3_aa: CSVSRGTNTEAFF

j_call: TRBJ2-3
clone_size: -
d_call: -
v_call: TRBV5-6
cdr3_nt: TGTGCCAGCAGCCCAGAAGTGGGGGCGTCAGATACGCAGTATTTT
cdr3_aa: CASSPEVGASDTQYF

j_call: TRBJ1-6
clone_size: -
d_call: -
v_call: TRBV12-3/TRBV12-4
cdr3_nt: TGTGCCAGCCGTGCGGGACGTCAAGATAATTCACCCCTCCACTTT
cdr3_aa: CASRAGRQDNSPLHF

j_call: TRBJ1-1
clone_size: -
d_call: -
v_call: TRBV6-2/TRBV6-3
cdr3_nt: TGTGCCAGCAGCATCGATGGGGCGAACACTGAAGCTTTCTTT
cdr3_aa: CASSIDGANTEAFF

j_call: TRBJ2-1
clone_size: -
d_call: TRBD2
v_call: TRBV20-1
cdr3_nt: TGCAGTGCTAGTTTGGCTAGCGGGGGCCACAATGAGCAGTTCTTC
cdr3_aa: CSASLASGGHNEQFF

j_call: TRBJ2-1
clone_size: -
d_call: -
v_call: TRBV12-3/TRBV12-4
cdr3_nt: TGTGCCAGCAGTTCGGAAGCCCACGGTGAGCAGTTCTTC
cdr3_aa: CASSSEAHGEQFF

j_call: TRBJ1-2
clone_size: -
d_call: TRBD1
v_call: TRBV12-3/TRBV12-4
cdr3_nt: TGTGCCAGCAGTTTTTTCTCCCCGGGACAGGGGAACTATGGCTACACCTTC
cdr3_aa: CASSFFSPGQGNYGYTF

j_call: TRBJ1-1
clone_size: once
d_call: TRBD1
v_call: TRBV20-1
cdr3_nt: TGCAGTGCCCAGGGGGTTACGAGGGACACTGAAGCTTTCTTT
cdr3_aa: CSAQGVTRDTEAFF

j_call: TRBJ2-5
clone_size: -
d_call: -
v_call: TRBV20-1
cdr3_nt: TGCAGTGCCAGCAGGGGGGGAGGACGCCAAGAGACCCAGTACTTC
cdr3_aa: CSASRGGGRQETQYF

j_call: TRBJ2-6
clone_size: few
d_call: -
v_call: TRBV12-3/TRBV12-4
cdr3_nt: TGTGCCAGCAGTTCAGGCTCTGGGGCCAACGTCCTGACTTTC
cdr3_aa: CASSSGSGANVLTF